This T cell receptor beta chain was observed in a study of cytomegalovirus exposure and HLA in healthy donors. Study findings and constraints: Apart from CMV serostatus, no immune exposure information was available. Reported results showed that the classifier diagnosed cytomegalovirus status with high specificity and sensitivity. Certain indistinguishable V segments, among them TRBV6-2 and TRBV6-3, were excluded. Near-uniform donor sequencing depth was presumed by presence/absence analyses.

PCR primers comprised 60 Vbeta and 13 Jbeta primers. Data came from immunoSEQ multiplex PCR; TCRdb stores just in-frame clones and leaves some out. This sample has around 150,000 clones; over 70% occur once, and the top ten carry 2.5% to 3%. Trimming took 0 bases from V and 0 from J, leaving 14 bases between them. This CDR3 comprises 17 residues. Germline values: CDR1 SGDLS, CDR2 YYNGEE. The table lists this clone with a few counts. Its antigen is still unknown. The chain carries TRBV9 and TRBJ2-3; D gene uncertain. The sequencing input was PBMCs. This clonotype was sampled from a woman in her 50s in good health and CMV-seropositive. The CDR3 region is CASSVGQFSRSTDTQYF. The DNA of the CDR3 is TGTGCCAGCAGCGTAGGTCAATTTAGCCGAAGCACAGATACGCAGTATTTT.